These 21 T cell receptor beta chains were sequenced from one sample in a study of control samples from healthy donors and cancer patients (dated by TCRdb to about 2020). The library was prepared using the immunoSEQ multiplex PCR assay. This is the immuneACCESS table as TCRdb keeps it, with only in-frame sequences that have V and J called. A part of the clones is gone; compared with another copy, unresolved V genes explain less than half, and the rest is unexplained. Across this sample there are 250,000 to 300,000 clones, with about four fifths seen only once. The ten largest clonotypes hold less than 15% of the sample. Sequencing was performed on PBMCs. The source is a woman aged 60-70 years with lung cancer.

V usage is TRBV2 and J usage is TRBJ2-3; 7 bases match TRBD1. The trim removed 6 bases at V and 5 bases at J, leaving 5 bases unmatched. This CDR3 spans 13 amino acids. Germline-derived CDR1 and CDR2 are SNHLY and FYNNEI. CDR3: CASRETGKDTQYF. CDR3 DNA: TGTGCCAGCAGGGAGACAGGGAAAGATACGCAGTATTTT.

This clone was counted only a few times. The V and J genes are TRBV19 and TRBJ1-5; D unclear. CDR3 length: 15 amino acids. The ends were cut back, 3 bases at V and 2 bases at J, with 11 bases in the middle. Germline assignment: CDR1 LNHDA and CDR2 SQIVND (reference sequence). CDR3 residues: CASSIPVGGNQPQHF. CDR3 sequence (DNA): TGTGCCAGTAGTATTCCGGTTGGTGGCAATCAGCCCCAGCATTTT.

The gene calls are TRBV7-8 and TRBJ1-5; D call uncertain. This CDR3 region has 12 residues. The V end was cut by 1 base, the J end by 6 bases, with 4 bases between. Germline CDR1 reads SGHVS; CDR2 reads FQNEAQ. The CDR3 DNA sequence: TGTGCCAGCAGCTTAGATAGTCAGCCCCAGCATTTT. Residues: CASSLDSQPQHF.

This chain joins TRBV29-1 and TRBJ1-1; D remains ambiguous. Trimming pared 7 bases from V and 0 bases from J, leaving 12 bases between. Germline V CDR1 and CDR2: SQVTM, ANQGSEA. The CDR3 extends over 13 amino acids. CDR3: CSARVAMNTEAFF. The CDR3 nucleotides are TGCAGCGCCCGTGTCGCCATGAACACTGAAGCTTTCTTT.

The chain combines TRBV19 with TRBJ2-1; D unresolved. CDR1 and CDR2 from the germline V gene are LNHDA and SQIVND (reference sequence). The CDR3 is 14 amino acids. The germline V and J ends were trimmed by 7 bases and 2 bases, with 12 bases remaining between them. This CDR3 reads CASNPSHPYNEQFF. In nucleotides, the CDR3 is TGTGCCAGTAATCCCAGCCACCCCTACAATGAGCAGTTCTTC.

This clone was counted only a few times. The chain couples TRBV3-1 (or the pseudogene TRBV3-2) to TRBJ1-6; the D gene is possibly TRBD1 (6 bases). The germline V gene has CDR1 LGHDT and CDR2 YNNKEL (reference sequence). The V end lost 5 bases, the J end lost 0 bases, and 14 bases lay between the germline ends. The CDR3 spans 17 residues. The CDR3 bases are TGTGCCAGCAGCTCCCGAGACAGGAGCTCCTATAATTCACCCCTCCACTTT. Protein: CASSSRDRSSYNSPLHF.

This clone has a single count. The CDR3, as DNA: TGCGCCAGTAGACTAGCGGGAGAAACTGGGGCCAACGTCCTGACTTTC. This encodes CASRLAGETGANVLTF. V usage is TRBV4-1 and J usage is TRBJ2-6, with 12 positions matching TRBD2. The CDR3 has 16 residues. Per germline, CDR1 MGHRA and CDR2 YSYEKL. V lost 9 bases and J lost 2; bases outside the gene matches: 5.

For the CDR3, the DNA is TGTGCCTGGACCCCCTTCTCCGAGGGGTATGGCTACACCTTC. Translating gives CAWTPFSEGYGYTF. This sequence joins TRBV30 and TRBJ1-2, with D perhaps matching TRBD1 (5 bases). The CDR3 sequence is 14 residues long. Per germline, CDR1 GTSNPN and CDR2 SVGIG (reference sequence). Trimming took off 4 bases at V and 5 bases at J, with 17 bases between the two ends.

This chain joins TRBV5-6 and TRBJ1-6; D is unclear. V was cut by 0 bases and J by 10 bases, with 11 bases left in between. This CDR3 has 14 amino acids. Germline V gene sequence: CDR1 SGHDT, CDR2 YYEEEE. In DNA, the CDR3 is TGTGCCAGCAGCTTGGATAGTGGGGAATCACCCCTCCACTTT. This encodes CASSLDSGESPLHF. Complete variable domain (other parts from reference TRBV5-6 and TRBJ1-6): DAGVTQSPTHLIKTRGQQVTLRCSPKSGHDTVSWYQQALGQGPQFIFQYYEEEERQRGNFPDRFSGHQFPNYSSELNVNALLLGDSALYLCASSLDSGESPLHFGNGTRLTVT.

The chain links TRBV4-1 to TRBJ2-5; 10 nucleotides line up with TRBD2. Trimming took 1 base from V and 5 from J; bases not matched to a gene: 13. CDR1 is MGHRA and CDR2 is YSYEKL in the germline V gene. CDR3 length equals 18 residues. The CDR3 sequence is CASSQALLAGVLGETQYF. The CDR3 DNA sequence: TGCGCCAGCAGCCAAGCACTTCTAGCGGGAGTGCTGGGCGAGACCCAGTACTTC.

The V gene is TRBV7-9, the J gene TRBJ2-1, with no clear D. There are 13 residues in the CDR3. Germline V gene sequence: CDR1 SEHNR, CDR2 FQNEAQ (reference sequence). The V and J ends lost 4 bases and 7 bases respectively, with 11 bases between them. The DNA for the CDR3 is TGTGCCAGCAGCTGGTACAGCGAAAATGAGCAGTTCTTC. Translation gives CASSWYSENEQFF.

J is TRBJ2-3 and V is TRBV3-1 (or the pseudogene TRBV3-2); 8 bases map to TRBD2. The CDR3 length is 17 residues. Germline CDR1 LGHDT, CDR2 YNNKEL (reference sequence). Unmatched junction bases numbered 8, after V lost 1 base and J lost 2 bases. CDR3 DNA sequence: TGTGCCAGCAGCCAAGGGTTCACTAGCGGCCACACAGATACGCAGTATTTT. As protein: CASSQGFTSGHTDTQYF.

V usage is TRBV18 and J usage is TRBJ2-3; TRBD2 matches 8 bases. V lost 5 bases to trimming and J lost 2 bases; unmatched junction nucleotides: 6. Germline V lookup: CDR1 KGHSH, CDR2 LQKENI. The length of the CDR3 is 15 residues. This CDR3 reads CASSSAGRATDTQYF. The CDR3 DNA sequence: TGTGCCAGCTCAAGTGCCGGGAGGGCCACAGATACGCAGTATTTT.

This clone has just a few counts. V is TRBV18 and J is TRBJ1-3, with 7 bases lining up with TRBD1. The CDR3 has 15 amino acids. The V and J ends lost 4 bases and 1 base, in that order; junction bases with no gene match: 4. Per germline, CDR1 KGHSH and CDR2 LQKENI. The CDR3 sequence: CASSRDRESGNTIYF. For the CDR3, the DNA is TGTGCCAGCTCACGAGACAGGGAATCTGGAAACACCATATATTTT. Supplemented by reference TRBV18 and TRBJ1-3, the full variable domain reads NAGVMQNPRHLVRRRGQEARLRCSPMKGHSHVYWYRQLPEEGLKFMVYLQKENIIDESGMPKERFSAEFPKEGPSILRIQQVVRGDSAAYFCASSRDRESGNTIYFGEGSWLTVV.

The rearrangement links TRBV28 to TRBJ1-2; D is ambiguous. The CDR3 totals 13 residues. V dropped 1 base and J dropped 4 bases, with 7 bases sitting between them. Germline CDR1 reads MDHEN; CDR2 reads SYDVKM. As DNA, the CDR3 is TGTGCCAGCAGTTTATCGGTAGCCTATGGCTACACCTTC. It encodes CASSLSVAYGYTF.

This chain connects TRBV13 to TRBJ2-5, with D possibly TRBD1 on 6 matching bases. From germline, CDR1 is PRHDT and CDR2 FYEKMQ (reference sequence). V dropped 5 bases and J dropped 0 bases, with 19 bases sitting between them. This CDR3 is 17 amino acids long. The CDR3 spells CASSPKNWGLYQETQYF. CDR3 nucleotides: TGTGCCAGCAGCCCAAAAAATTGGGGGCTGTACCAAGAGACCCAGTACTTC.

The count of this clone is one. The rearrangement uses TRBV5-1 and TRBJ1-6, with D maybe TRBD1 (5 bases). Germline V gene sequence: CDR1 SGHRS, CDR2 YFSETQ. The V and J ends lost 6 bases and 7 bases respectively, with 17 bases between them. The CDR3 totals 15 residues. CDR3 protein: CASTTDSLRNSPLHF. CDR3 in DNA: TGCGCCAGCACCACAGACAGCCTCCGGAATTCACCCCTCCACTTT.

The genes are TRBV12-3 or TRBV12-4 and TRBJ1-6; tentatively, D is TRBD1 (5 bases). The CDR3 runs 13 residues. V was trimmed by 5 bases and J by 6 bases, leaving 8 bases between them. The chain's CDR3 is CASSDSFNSPLHF. CDR3 nucleotide sequence: TGTGCCAGCAGTGACAGTTTTAATTCACCCCTCCACTTT.

The chain employs TRBV12-5 and TRBJ2-1, with TRBD1 matching 7 bases. The junction had 8 bases not matched to a gene; V was cut back by 3 bases and J by 9 bases. The CDR3 contains 14 residues. The germline V gene has CDR1 LGHNT and CDR2 FRNRAP. The CDR3 sequence is CASGFNLQGSEQFF. The CDR3 bases are TGTGCTAGTGGTTTCAATCTACAGGGGAGTGAGCAGTTCTTC. Full variable domain (missing parts from reference TRBV12-5 and TRBJ2-1): DARVTQTPRHKVTEMGQEVTMRCQPILGHNTVFWYRQTMMQGLELLAYFRNRAPLDDSGMPKDRFSAEMPDATLATLKIQPSEPRDSAVYFCASGFNLQGSEQFFGPGTRLTVL.

The chain joins TRBV24-1 to TRBJ2-1; D is unresolved. The CDR3 contains 16 residues. CDR1 and CDR2 from the germline V gene are KGHDR and SFDVKD. The germline V and J ends were trimmed by 1 base and 5 bases, with 14 bases remaining between them. CDR3 DNA: TGTGCCACCAGTGATTTTGGAATAAATGGCAACAATGAGCAGTTCTTC. It translates to CATSDFGINGNNEQFF.

The CDR3, as DNA: TGTGCCAGCTCACGGGAAGGACAGGGGGTTTCTGAAGCTTTCTTT. It codes for CASSREGQGVSEAFF. The chain carries TRBV18 and TRBJ1-1; TRBD1 matches 10 bases. V lost 4 bases to trimming and J lost 6 bases; unmatched junction nucleotides: 8. CDR3 length equals 15 residues. Germline V gives CDR1 KGHSH, CDR2 LQKENI.